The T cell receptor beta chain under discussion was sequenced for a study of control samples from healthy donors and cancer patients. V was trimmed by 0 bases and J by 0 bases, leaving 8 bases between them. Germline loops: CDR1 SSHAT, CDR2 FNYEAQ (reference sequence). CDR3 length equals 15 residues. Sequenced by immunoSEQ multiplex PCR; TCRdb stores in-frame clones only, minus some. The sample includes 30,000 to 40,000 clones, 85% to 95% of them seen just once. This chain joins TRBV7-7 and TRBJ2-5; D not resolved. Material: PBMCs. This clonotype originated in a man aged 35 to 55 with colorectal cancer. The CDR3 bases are TGTGCCAGCAGCTTAGCTCGGGCAGACCAAGAGACCCAGTACTTC. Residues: CASSLARADQETQYF.